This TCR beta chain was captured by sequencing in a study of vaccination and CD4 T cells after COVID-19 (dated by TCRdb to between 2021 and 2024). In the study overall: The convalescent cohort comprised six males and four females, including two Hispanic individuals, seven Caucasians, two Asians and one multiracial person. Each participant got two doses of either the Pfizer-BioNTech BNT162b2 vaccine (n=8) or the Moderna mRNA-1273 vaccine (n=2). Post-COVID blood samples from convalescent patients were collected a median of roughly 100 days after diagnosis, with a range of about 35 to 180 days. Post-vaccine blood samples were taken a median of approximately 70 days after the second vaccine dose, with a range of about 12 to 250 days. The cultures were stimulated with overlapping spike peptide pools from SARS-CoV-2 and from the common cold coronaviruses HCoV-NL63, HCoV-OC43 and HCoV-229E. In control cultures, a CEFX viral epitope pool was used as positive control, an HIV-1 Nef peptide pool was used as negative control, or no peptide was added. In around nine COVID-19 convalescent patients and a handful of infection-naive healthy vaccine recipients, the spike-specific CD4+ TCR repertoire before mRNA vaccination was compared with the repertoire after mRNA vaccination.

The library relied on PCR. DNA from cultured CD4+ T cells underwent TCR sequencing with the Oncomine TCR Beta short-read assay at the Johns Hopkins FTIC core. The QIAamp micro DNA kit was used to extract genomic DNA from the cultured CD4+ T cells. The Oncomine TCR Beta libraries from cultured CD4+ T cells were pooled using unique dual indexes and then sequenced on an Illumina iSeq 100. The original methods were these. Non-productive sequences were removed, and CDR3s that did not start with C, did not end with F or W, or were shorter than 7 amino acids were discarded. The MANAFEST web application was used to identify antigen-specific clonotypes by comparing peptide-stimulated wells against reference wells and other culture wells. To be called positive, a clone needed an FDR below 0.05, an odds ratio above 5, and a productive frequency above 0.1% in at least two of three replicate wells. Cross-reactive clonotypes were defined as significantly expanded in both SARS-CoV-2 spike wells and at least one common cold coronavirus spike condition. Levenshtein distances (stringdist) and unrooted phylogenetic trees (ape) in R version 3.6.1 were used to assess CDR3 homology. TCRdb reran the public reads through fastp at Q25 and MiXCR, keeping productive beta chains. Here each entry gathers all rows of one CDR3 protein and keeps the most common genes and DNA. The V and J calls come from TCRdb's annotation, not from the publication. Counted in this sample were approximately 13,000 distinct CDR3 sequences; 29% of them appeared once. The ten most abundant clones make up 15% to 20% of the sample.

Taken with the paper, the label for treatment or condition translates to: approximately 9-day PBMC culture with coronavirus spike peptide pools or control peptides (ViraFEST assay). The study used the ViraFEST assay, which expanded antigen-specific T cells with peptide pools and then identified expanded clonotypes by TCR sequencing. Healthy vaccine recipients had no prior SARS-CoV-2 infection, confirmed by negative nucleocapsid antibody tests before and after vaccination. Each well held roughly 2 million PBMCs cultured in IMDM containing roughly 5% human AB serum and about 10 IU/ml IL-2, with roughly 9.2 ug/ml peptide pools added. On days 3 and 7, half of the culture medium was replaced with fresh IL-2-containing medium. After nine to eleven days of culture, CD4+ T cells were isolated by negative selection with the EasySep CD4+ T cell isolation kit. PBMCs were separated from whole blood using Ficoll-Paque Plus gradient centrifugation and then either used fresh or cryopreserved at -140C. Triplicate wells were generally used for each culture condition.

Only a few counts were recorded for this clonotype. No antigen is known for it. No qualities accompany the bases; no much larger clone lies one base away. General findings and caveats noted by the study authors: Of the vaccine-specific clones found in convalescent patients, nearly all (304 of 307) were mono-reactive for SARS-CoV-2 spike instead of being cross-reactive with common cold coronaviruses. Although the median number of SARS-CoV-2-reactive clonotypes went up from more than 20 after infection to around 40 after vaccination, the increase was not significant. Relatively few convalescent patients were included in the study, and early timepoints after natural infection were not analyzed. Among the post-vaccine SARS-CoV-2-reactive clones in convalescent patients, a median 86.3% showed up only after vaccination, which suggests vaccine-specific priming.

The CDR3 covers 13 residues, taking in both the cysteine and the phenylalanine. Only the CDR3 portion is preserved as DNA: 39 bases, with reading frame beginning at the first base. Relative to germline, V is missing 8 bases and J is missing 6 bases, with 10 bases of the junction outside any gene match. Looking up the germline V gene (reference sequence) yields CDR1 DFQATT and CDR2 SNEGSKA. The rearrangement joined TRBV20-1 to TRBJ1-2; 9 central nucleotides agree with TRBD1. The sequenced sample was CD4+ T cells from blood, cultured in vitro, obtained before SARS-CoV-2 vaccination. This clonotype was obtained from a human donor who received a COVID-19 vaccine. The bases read TGCAGTATAGATGGACAGGGGTTAGATGGCTACACCTTC. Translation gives CSIDGQGLDGYTF.